This entry lists 19 T cell receptor beta chains sequenced from one sample in a study of T-cell memory formation after mild COVID-19. A single record per CDR3 protein comes from TCRdb applying MiXCR to the 5' RACE reads. The sample consists of about 340,000 distinct CDR3 sequences, 13% of them appearing once. Specimen: PBMCs or a T cell subset sorted from them (not recorded which). The source is a man aged 18 to 29 who had mild COVID-19 (a few samples of this study predate the infection). Cell type and time point are not known.

This clonotype was found many times. The gene calls are TRBV7-2 and TRBJ2-1; no reliable D call. Trimming removed 3 bases from V and 3 bases from J, with 0 bases in between. CDR3 length: 11 residues. CDR1 and CDR2 from the germline V gene are SGHTA and FQGNSA. The CDR3 DNA reads TGTGCCAGCAGCTTCTACAATGAGCAGTTCTTC. This encodes CASSFYNEQFF.

This clonotype was found a few times. V and J are TRBV18 and TRBJ2-5; possibly TRBD2 for D (6 bases). Between the trimmed V and J ends, which lost 6 bases and 5 bases, there was a span of 16 bases. The CDR3 runs 14 residues. Germline V gene sequence: CDR1 KGHSH, CDR2 LQKENI. The CDR3 DNA reads TGTGCCAGCTCCCGCCAGGGAGGAGTTGAGACCCAGTACTTC. Protein product: CASSRQGGVETQYF.

The chain joins TRBV7-6 to TRBJ1-1, with 9 nucleotides matching TRBD1. The CDR3 spans 16 residues. V shed 5 bases and J 3 bases; nucleotides not matched to a gene: 10. Germline lookup yields CDR1 SGHVS and CDR2 FNYEAQ. Here the CDR3 reads CASSPFPGQGYTEAFF. In DNA form, the CDR3 reads TGTGCCAGCAGCCCATTCCCGGGACAGGGTTACACTGAAGCTTTCTTT.

In its sample, this clonotype was seen a few times. The conserved closing phenylalanine or tryptophan is absent in this CDR3, likely reflecting a read error. The chain couples TRBV3-1 to TRBJ2-1; maybe TRBD1 (5 bases). This CDR3 has 15 amino acids. Germline values: CDR1 LGHDT, CDR2 YNNKEL (reference sequence). Trimming cost V 1 base and J 1 base, with 8 bases left between them. The CDR3 here is CASSQVQVSYNEQFY. In DNA form, the CDR3 reads TGTGCCAGCAGCCAAGTACAGGTGTCCTACAATGAGCAGTTCTAC.

This clonotype has more than one count but fewer than ten. The chain carries TRBV12-3 or TRBV12-4 and TRBJ1-1; 9 bases agree with TRBD1. The CDR3 runs to 14 residues. J gave up 2 bases and V 7 bases, and 5 bases lay outside the gene matches. The CDR3 region has the DNA TGTGCCAGCACACAGGGGGCAGTTAACACTGAAGCTTTCTTT. It specifies CASTQGAVNTEAFF.

This clonotype was counted ten times or more. V and J are TRBV11-2 and TRBJ1-2; D remains unclear. V lost 4 bases, J lost 4 bases, and 22 bases lay in between. The CDR3 sequence is 17 residues long. Germline V gives CDR1 SGHAT, CDR2 FQNNGV. The CDR3 loop is CASSSFRAGGSTYGYTF. The CDR3 region has the DNA TGTGCCAGCAGCTCGTTCCGTGCGGGAGGCTCGACCTATGGCTACACCTTC.

The chain couples TRBV5-1 to TRBJ2-2; maybe TRBD2 (6 bases). Germline V gene lookup returns CDR1 SGHRS and CDR2 YFSETQ. The CDR3 contains 17 residues. With 4 bases removed from V and 0 bases from J, the gap between germline ends came to 16 bases. CDR3 residues: CASSPNGGTSNTGELFF. CDR3 DNA: TGCGCCAGCAGCCCTAACGGGGGTACCTCGAACACCGGGGAGCTGTTTTTT.

This clonotype was detected many times. This chain's CDR3 is CSGGQGNIQYF. CDR3 in DNA: TGCAGTGGAGGGCAGGGAAACATTCAGTACTTC. The chain has TRBV20-1 and TRBJ2-4; D may correspond to TRBD1 or TRBD2 (5 bases each). The CDR3 consists of 11 residues. V was cut by 7 bases and J by 6 bases, with 10 bases left in between. CDR1 DFQATT and CDR2 SNEGSKA come from the germline V gene (reference sequence).

This clonotype was picked up a small number of times. The rearrangement joins TRBV29-1 to TRBJ2-2; 8 nucleotides match TRBD1. Trimming cost V 5 bases and J 7 bases; bases outside gene matches: 3. Germline V gene data show CDR1 as SQVTM and CDR2 as ANQGSEA. This CDR3 contains 12 residues. CDR3 loop: CSVNTGGGELFF. DNA for the CDR3: TGCAGCGTTAATACAGGGGGCGGGGAGCTGTTTTTT.

This clonotype was seen only a few times. The gene calls are TRBV19 and TRBJ2-1, with D possibly being TRBD2 (6 bases). Per the germline V gene, CDR1 is LNHDA and CDR2 is SQIVND (reference sequence). This CDR3 spans 15 amino acids. Trimming took 3 bases from V and 9 from J, leaving 18 bases between them. Here the CDR3 reads CASSMTRNGFSEQFF. CDR3 in DNA: TGTGCCAGTAGTATGACTAGAAACGGCTTCAGTGAGCAGTTCTTC.

This chain joins TRBV12-3 or TRBV12-4 and TRBJ1-5; no reliable D call. The ends were cut back, 3 bases at V and 8 bases at J, with 5 bases in the middle. The CDR3 consists of 11 residues. The CDR3 sequence: CASSLEEPQHF. CDR3 nucleotides: TGTGCCAGCAGTTTGGAAGAGCCCCAGCATTTT.

V and J are TRBV7-2 and TRBJ1-2; D possibly corresponds to TRBD1 (5 bases). The V end lost 0 bases, the J end lost 6 bases, and 14 bases lay between the germline ends. Germline V gives CDR1 SGHTA, CDR2 FQGNSA. CDR3 length equals 15 residues. The CDR3 DNA is TGTGCCAGCAGCTTAGCTCTCTCGGGGGGTGATGGCTACACCTTC. Amino acids: CASSLALSGGDGYTF.

This sequence joins TRBV5-1 and TRBJ1-5; perhaps TRBD1 as D (5 bases). Trimming shortened V by 2 bases and J by 6 bases, and 12 bases separated the two germline ends. There are 14 residues in the CDR3. In germline, CDR1 is SGHRS, CDR2 YFSETQ. Here the CDR3 DNA reads TGCGCCAGCAGCTTTCAGGGAGGGTCTCAGCCCCAGCATTTT. Residues: CASSFQGGSQPQHF. Using reference TRBV5-1 and TRBJ1-5 for the parts outside the CDR3, the full variable domain is KAGVTQTPRYLIKTRGQQVTLSCSPISGHRSVSWYQQTPGQGLQFLFEYFSETQRNKGNFPGRFSGRQFSNSRSEMNVSTLELGDSALYLCASSFQGGSQPQHFGDGTRLSIL.

This clonotype occurred a few times. The gene calls are TRBV12-3 or TRBV12-4 and TRBJ1-3, with TRBD1 as a possible D gene (6 bases). The V end lost 6 bases, the J end lost 4 bases, and 10 bases lay between the germline ends. The CDR3 is made up of 13 amino acids. The CDR3 spells CASRWTAGNTIYF. The CDR3 DNA reads TGTGCCAGCAGGTGGACAGCCGGAAACACCATATATTTT.

This clonotype has more than one count but fewer than ten. CDR3 DNA: TGTGCCAGCAGATCCTCCCATACGCAGTATTTT. It is translated as CASRSSHTQYF. The V call is TRBV28, the J call TRBJ2-3; D is uncertain. CDR3 length: 11 residues. The V gene lost 6 bases and the J gene lost 7 bases, with 8 bases spanning the gap. Germline loops: CDR1 MDHEN, CDR2 SYDVKM.

The chain couples TRBV21-1 to TRBJ2-7; the DNA was not compared with TRBD1, the D call given in the table. TRBV21-1 is designated a pseudogene. The CDR3 is 18 amino acids. The CDR3 region is CASSKWRYRDRGIYEQYF. The CDR3 bases are TGTGCCAGCAGCAAATGGCGGTACCGGGACAGGGGTATCTACGAGCAGTACTTC.

The table lists this clonotype with a few counts. This sequence joins TRBV2 and TRBJ2-1; D may be TRBD1 (6 bases). CDR1 and CDR2 (germline): SNHLY, FYNNEI. The length of the CDR3 is 15 residues. Trimming took off 2 bases at V and 9 bases at J, with 17 bases between the two ends. CDR3 loop: CASSEIGPAGAEQFF. CDR3 coding DNA: TGTGCCAGCAGTGAAATTGGGCCAGCAGGGGCTGAGCAGTTCTTC.

This clonotype was detected a few times. This sequence joins TRBV7-6 and TRBJ1-3; D unclear. This CDR3 spans 15 amino acids. The germline V gene has CDR1 SGHVS and CDR2 FNYEAQ. V was clipped by 1 base and J by 0 bases, with 7 bases between them. CDR3 nucleotides: TGTGCCAGCAGCTTAGACCCGAGCTCTGGAAACACCATATATTTT. Protein product: CASSLDPSSGNTIYF.

In this sample, this clonotype turned up a few times. This chain connects TRBV6-6 to TRBJ2-2, with 9 nucleotides matching TRBD1. Germline V gene sequence: CDR1 MNHNY, CDR2 SVGAGI (reference sequence). With V trimmed by 6 bases and J by 1 base, 6 bases remained unmatched. The CDR3 consists of 16 residues. This CDR3 reads CASRTGGSGNTGELFF. CDR3 sequence (DNA): TGTGCCAGCAGAACAGGGGGCTCGGGGAACACCGGGGAGCTGTTTTTT.